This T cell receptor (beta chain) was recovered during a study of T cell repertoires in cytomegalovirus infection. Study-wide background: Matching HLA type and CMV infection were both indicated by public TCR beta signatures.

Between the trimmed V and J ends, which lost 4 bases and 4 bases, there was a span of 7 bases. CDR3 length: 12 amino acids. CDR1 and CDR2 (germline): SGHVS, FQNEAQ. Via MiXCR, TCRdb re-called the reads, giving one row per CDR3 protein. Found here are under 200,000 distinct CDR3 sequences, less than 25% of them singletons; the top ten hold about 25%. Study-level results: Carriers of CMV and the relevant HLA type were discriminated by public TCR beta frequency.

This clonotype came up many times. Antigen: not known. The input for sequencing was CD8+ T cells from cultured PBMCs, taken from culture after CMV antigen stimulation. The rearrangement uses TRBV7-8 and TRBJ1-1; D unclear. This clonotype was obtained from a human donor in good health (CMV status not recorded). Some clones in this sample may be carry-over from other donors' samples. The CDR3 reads CASSSRPTEAFF. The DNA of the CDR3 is TGTGCCAGCAGCTCACGACCCACTGAAGCTTTCTTT.